This record covers a single TCR beta chain. Antigen specificity is unknown. This specimen comes from a study of post-analysis software for immune sequencing data. Study details: The patients showed relapsing-remitting, secondary progressive and progressive-relapsing multiple sclerosis courses.

Prepared libraries of TCR beta cDNA carried unique molecular identifiers. With roughly 0.85 to 11 million T cells as the source, some 510,000 cDNA molecules resulted. TCRdb redid the calling of the PCR reads with MiXCR, one entry per CDR3 protein. This sample has about half a million distinct CDR3 sequences; 30% to 40% occur once, and the top ten carry around 5.9%. Study-wide points: There was significantly lower normalized Chao1 diversity in multiple sclerosis patients than in controls.

The sequenced sample was blood. The source is a girl under 18 with multiple sclerosis.

The DNA of the CDR3 is TGCGCCAGCAGTCCCACAGGGCCGGACACCTACGAGCAGTACTTC. Protein product: CASSPTGPDTYEQYF. The V and J genes are TRBV5-1 and TRBJ2-7, with D possibly matching TRBD1 (6 bases). V lost 5 bases to trimming and J lost 2 bases, with 17 bases between them. CDR1 SGHRS and CDR2 YFSETQ come from the germline V gene. The CDR3 totals 15 residues.